This TCR beta chain was captured in a study of beta chain features in type 1 diabetes. General observations from the study: PCR might show a preference for shorter templates, equally across patients and controls.

The isolated RNA, all of it, was reverse transcribed, so expressed TCRB transcripts were what got sequenced. Clones were read by immunoSEQ multiplex PCR, and TCRdb kept only the in-frame ones, dropping some. Of around 250,000 clones in the sample, 27% were seen once. There are a few counts of this clone. Its antigen is not identified. Sequencing was carried out using central memory CD4+ T cells from blood. The receptor comes from a man under 40 in good health.

The CDR3 loop reads CASSEWGTEAFF. Written as DNA, the CDR3 is TGTGCCAGCAGTGAGTGGGGCACTGAAGCTTTCTTT. The chain uses TRBV2 and TRBJ1-1; D remains ambiguous. CDR3 length: 12 amino acids. The V end lost 3 bases, the J end lost 4 bases, and 6 bases lay between the germline ends. Germline lookup yields CDR1 SNHLY and CDR2 FYNNEI.